This TCR beta chain originates from a study of early T cells in non-severe SARS-CoV-2 infection. Trimming at V came to 0 bases and at J to 6 bases, leaving 3 bases not matched to a gene. The germline V gene encodes CDR1 LGHNA and CDR2 YNFKEQ. The length of the CDR3 is 16 residues. This clonotype was seen only a few times. cDNA molecules, individually, were tagged with unique molecular identifiers. TCRdb called the 5' RACE reads again in MiXCR, with one record for every CDR3 protein. The sample includes roughly 50,000 distinct CDR3 sequences, about 8% seen only once; the top ten take under 12%. The gene calls are TRBV4-2 and TRBJ2-2; 11 bases are a match to TRBD2. This sequence originates from an adult who was a healthcare worker with PCR-confirmed SARS-CoV-2 infection or an uninfected control (not recorded which). The material was whole blood, obtained at baseline. The CDR3 DNA sequence: TGTGCCAGCAGCCAAGATACTAGCGGGAGCGCCGGGGAGCTGTTTTTT. Its translation is CASSQDTSGSAGELFF.